This is a list of T cell receptor beta chains from one sample in a study of low-dose radiotherapy and immunotherapy resistance in tumors. TCRdb analysed the reads with MiXCR anew, one entry per CDR3 protein. The data show tens of thousands of distinct CDR3 sequences, 25% to 30% seen once. The sample was PBMCs, taken after low-dose radiotherapy plus immunotherapy. All receptors derive from a male donor with prostate cancer. The CDR3 runs from the conserved cysteine through the conserved F or W. Each record gives: J gene, V gene, clone size, D gene, CDR3 protein, CDR3 DNA. The D gene is left open where the match is weak. Clone size is given for some rows only: seen once, a few or many times, or a class if the clone is expanded.

j_call: TRBJ1-2
v_call: TRBV5-1
clone_size: NA
d_call: NA
cdr3_aa: CASSLGPGPIGYTF
cdr3_nt: TGCGCCAGCAGCTTGGGTCCAGGGCCGATTGGCTACACCTTC

j_call: TRBJ2-3
v_call: TRBV5-1
clone_size: NA
d_call: TRBD2
cdr3_aa: CASRRSLAGGTDTQYF
cdr3_nt: TGCGCCAGCAGAAGGTCGTTAGCGGGAGGCACAGATACGCAGTATTTT

j_call: TRBJ2-7
v_call: TRBV13
clone_size: many
d_call: NA
cdr3_aa: CASSDIELSSYEQYF
cdr3_nt: TGTGCCAGCAGTGATATAGAATTGAGCTCCTACGAGCAGTACTTC

j_call: TRBJ2-3
v_call: TRBV11-3
clone_size: NA
d_call: NA
cdr3_aa: CASSSGLYTDTQYF
cdr3_nt: TGTGCCAGCAGCTCGGGACTCTACACAGATACGCAGTATTTT

j_call: TRBJ2-2
v_call: TRBV6-5
clone_size: NA
d_call: TRBD2
cdr3_aa: CASSYLLAGNTGELFF
cdr3_nt: TGTGCCAGCAGTTACCTTCTAGCGGGAAACACCGGGGAGCTGTTTTTT

j_call: TRBJ1-3
v_call: TRBV3-1
clone_size: many
d_call: NA
cdr3_aa: CASRGRDIGSGNTIYF
cdr3_nt: TGTGCCAGCAGGGGTCGGGACATCGGCTCTGGAAACACCATATATTTT

j_call: TRBJ1-2
v_call: TRBV29-1
clone_size: many
d_call: NA
cdr3_aa: CSVEDDWSEYGYTF
cdr3_nt: TGCAGCGTTGAGGACGACTGGAGCGAGTATGGCTACACCTTC

j_call: TRBJ2-5
v_call: TRBV20-1
clone_size: many
d_call: TRBD2
cdr3_aa: CSAALAGGPRETQYF
cdr3_nt: TGCAGTGCTGCTCTAGCGGGGGGGCCAAGGGAGACCCAGTACTTC

j_call: TRBJ2-7
v_call: TRBV6-2/TRBV6-3
clone_size: many
d_call: NA
cdr3_aa: CATSSGGPTYEQYF
cdr3_nt: TGTGCCACCAGCAGTGGGGGGCCCACCTACGAGCAGTACTTC

j_call: TRBJ2-1
v_call: TRBV20-1
clone_size: many
d_call: TRBD2
cdr3_aa: CSARGGTSGLGNEQFF
cdr3_nt: TGCAGTGCTAGAGGCGGGACTAGCGGTCTCGGCAATGAGCAGTTCTTC

j_call: TRBJ1-1
v_call: TRBV12-5
clone_size: NA
d_call: NA
cdr3_aa: CASGFGHSLAAFF
cdr3_nt: TGTGCTAGTGGTTTTGGACATTCTCTGGCAGCTTTCTTT

j_call: TRBJ2-1
v_call: TRBV24-1
clone_size: NA
d_call: TRBD2
cdr3_aa: CATSDPSGSGIGEQFF
cdr3_nt: TGTGCCACCAGTGATCCGAGCGGGAGCGGGATCGGTGAGCAGTTCTTC

j_call: TRBJ2-3
v_call: TRBV10-2
clone_size: many
d_call: NA
cdr3_aa: CASSAWSDTQYF
cdr3_nt: TGCGCCAGCAGTGCGTGGTCAGATACGCAGTATTTT

j_call: TRBJ1-2
v_call: TRBV6-6
clone_size: many
d_call: NA
cdr3_aa: CASSGGGAFNYGYTF
cdr3_nt: TGTGCCAGCAGCGGTGGAGGGGCCTTCAACTATGGCTACACCTTC

j_call: TRBJ1-5
v_call: TRBV28
clone_size: NA
d_call: NA
cdr3_aa: CASSSSRAGVLVQPQHF
cdr3_nt: TGTGCCAGCAGTTCCTCCCGGGCAGGGGTTTTGGTTCAGCCCCAGCATTTT

j_call: TRBJ2-1
v_call: TRBV5-4
clone_size: few
d_call: NA
cdr3_aa: CASLGGGGGYNEQFF
cdr3_nt: TGTGCCAGCTTGGGAGGGGGAGGAGGATACAATGAGCAGTTCTTC

j_call: TRBJ1-1
v_call: TRBV5-1
clone_size: many
d_call: TRBD1
cdr3_aa: CASSLDRGPIEAFF
cdr3_nt: TGCGCCAGCAGCTTGGACAGGGGGCCGATTGAAGCTTTCTTT

j_call: TRBJ1-1
v_call: TRBV18
clone_size: many
d_call: NA
cdr3_aa: CASSRNDRNTEAFF
cdr3_nt: TGTGCCAGCTCACGTAATGACAGAAACACTGAAGCTTTCTTT

j_call: TRBJ2-4
v_call: TRBV3-1
clone_size: many
d_call: TRBD1
cdr3_aa: CASSGGMAKNIQYF
cdr3_nt: TGTGCCAGCTCAGGGGGCATGGCCAAAAACATTCAGTACTTC

j_call: TRBJ2-5
v_call: TRBV12-3/TRBV12-4
clone_size: NA
d_call: TRBD2
cdr3_aa: CASSKASGGETQYF
cdr3_nt: TGTGCCAGCAGTAAAGCTAGCGGGGGAGAGACCCAGTACTTC

j_call: TRBJ2-5
v_call: TRBV7-2
clone_size: NA
d_call: NA
cdr3_aa: CASSLPWETQYF
cdr3_nt: TGTGCCAGCAGCTTACCGTGGGAGACCCAGTACTTC

j_call: TRBJ2-7
v_call: TRBV29-1
clone_size: NA
d_call: NA
cdr3_aa: CSVGEQGGEQYF
cdr3_nt: TGCAGCGTGGGGGAACAGGGCGGCGAGCAGTACTTC

j_call: TRBJ2-4
v_call: TRBV15
clone_size: many
d_call: NA
cdr3_aa: CATSRFGTGLNIQYF
cdr3_nt: TGTGCCACCAGCAGATTTGGGACGGGTTTAAACATTCAGTACTTC

j_call: TRBJ1-2
v_call: TRBV27
clone_size: NA
d_call: TRBD1
cdr3_aa: CASSFTGGLAYGYTF
cdr3_nt: TGTGCCAGCAGTTTCACAGGGGGCTTGGCCTATGGCTACACCTTC

j_call: TRBJ2-7
v_call: TRBV11-2
clone_size: NA
d_call: NA
cdr3_aa: CASSFSEVANEQYF
cdr3_nt: TGTGCCAGCAGCTTTAGCGAAGTGGCTAACGAGCAGTACTTC

j_call: TRBJ2-3
v_call: TRBV27
clone_size: NA
d_call: TRBD2
cdr3_aa: CASRATSWGTDTQYF
cdr3_nt: TGTGCCAGCAGGGCGACTAGCTGGGGCACAGATACGCAGTATTTT

j_call: TRBJ2-5
v_call: TRBV7-2
clone_size: NA
d_call: TRBD2
cdr3_aa: CASSKGTSGHQETQYF
cdr3_nt: TGTGCCAGCAGCAAGGGGACTAGCGGGCACCAAGAGACCCAGTACTTC

j_call: TRBJ2-6
v_call: TRBV10-3
clone_size: many
d_call: NA
cdr3_aa: CAISESLGAGANVLTF
cdr3_nt: TGTGCCATCAGTGAGTCGTTGGGGGCTGGGGCCAACGTCCTGACTTTC

j_call: TRBJ1-6
v_call: TRBV12-3/TRBV12-4
clone_size: many
d_call: TRBD1
cdr3_aa: CASSLDRASNSPLHF
cdr3_nt: TGTGCCAGCAGTCTGGACAGGGCCTCCAATTCACCCCTCCACTTT

j_call: TRBJ1-4
v_call: TRBV28
clone_size: many
d_call: TRBD1
cdr3_aa: CASSEGQGDEKLFF
cdr3_nt: TGTGCCAGCAGTGAGGGACAGGGGGACGAAAAACTGTTTTTT

j_call: TRBJ2-4
v_call: TRBV3-1
clone_size: few
d_call: NA
cdr3_aa: CASSQDPKNIQYF
cdr3_nt: TGTGCCAGCAGCCAAGACCCGAAAAACATTCAGTACTTC

j_call: TRBJ2-7
v_call: TRBV18
clone_size: few
d_call: TRBD2
cdr3_aa: CASSSSAGVYEQYF
cdr3_nt: TGTGCCAGCTCATCGTCCGCGGGGGTCTACGAGCAGTACTTC

j_call: TRBJ1-5
v_call: TRBV6-2/TRBV6-3
clone_size: many
d_call: NA
cdr3_aa: CASSYSGVQPQHF
cdr3_nt: TGTGCCAGCAGTTACTCAGGTGTTCAGCCCCAGCATTTT

j_call: TRBJ2-7
v_call: TRBV14
clone_size: many
d_call: NA
cdr3_aa: CASSLRTAAYEQYF
cdr3_nt: TGTGCCAGCAGCCTCCGGACAGCAGCCTACGAGCAGTACTTC

j_call: TRBJ2-1
v_call: TRBV19
clone_size: many
d_call: TRBD2
cdr3_aa: CASSTGLAGASYNEQFF
cdr3_nt: TGTGCCAGTAGTACAGGACTAGCGGGTGCATCCTACAATGAGCAGTTCTTC

j_call: TRBJ2-1
v_call: TRBV20-1
clone_size: many
d_call: TRBD2
cdr3_aa: CSAERTSGLNEQFF
cdr3_nt: TGCAGTGCCGAACGGACTAGCGGGCTTAATGAGCAGTTCTTC

j_call: TRBJ1-3
v_call: TRBV20-1
clone_size: many
d_call: TRBD1
cdr3_aa: CSARVRTGSGNTIYF
cdr3_nt: TGCAGTGCTAGGGTACGGACAGGCTCTGGAAACACCATATATTTT

j_call: TRBJ1-1
v_call: TRBV11-1
clone_size: many
d_call: NA
cdr3_aa: CASSWRRNTEAFF
cdr3_nt: TGTGCCAGCAGCTGGAGGCGGAACACTGAAGCTTTCTTT

j_call: TRBJ2-3
v_call: TRBV10-3
clone_size: many
d_call: TRBD2
cdr3_aa: CAISESMTSGSFFGTDTQYF
cdr3_nt: TGTGCCATCAGTGAGTCGATGACTAGCGGGAGTTTTTTTGGCACAGATACGCAGTATTTT

j_call: TRBJ2-6
v_call: TRBV9
clone_size: NA
d_call: NA
cdr3_aa: CASSVAPGENSGANVLTF
cdr3_nt: TGTGCCAGCAGCGTAGCCCCCGGCGAGAACTCTGGGGCCAACGTCCTGACTTTC